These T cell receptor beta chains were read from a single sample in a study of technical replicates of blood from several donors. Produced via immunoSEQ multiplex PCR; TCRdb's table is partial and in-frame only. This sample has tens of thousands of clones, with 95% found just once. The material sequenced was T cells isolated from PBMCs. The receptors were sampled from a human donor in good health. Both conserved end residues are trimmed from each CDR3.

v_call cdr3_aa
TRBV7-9 ASSSWGGNIQASYEQY
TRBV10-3 AISNSGQGNTGELF
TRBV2 ASITRQGREKLF
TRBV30 AWRNTGELF
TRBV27 ASSLWAASGSSYNEQF
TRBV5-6 ASSETWQTNTEAF
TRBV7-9 ASSFHIRDYEQY
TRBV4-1 ASSQDPGTDTQY
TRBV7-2 ASSSIAGTQETQY
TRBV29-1 SVGAGKETQY
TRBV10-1 ASSGGTSGSYEQF
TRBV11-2 ASSLSRGIGSKQF
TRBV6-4 ASRDSAGNEQF
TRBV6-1 ASSVTGQINEKLF
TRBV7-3 ASSPMDRAYNEQF
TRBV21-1 ARDRDRGCLGYYEQY
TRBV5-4 ASSSRDTEAF
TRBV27 ASSLLRWAGSGYYGYT
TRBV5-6 ASAPKGRAGEKLF
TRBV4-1 ASSQDPGGETQY
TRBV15 ATSSTAGTQY
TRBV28 ASRLGQSAYEQY
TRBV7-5 VRLGLARNEQF
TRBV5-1 ASSSGLASSYNEQF
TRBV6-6 ASTRGRGASTDTQY
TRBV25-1 ASSEFAPRETQY
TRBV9 ASSVGRGASTDTQY
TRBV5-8 ASNSRNSPLH
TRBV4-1 ASSHTGGRMDTEAF
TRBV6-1 ASSEYRQGTGNTIY
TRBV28 ASSLWQARSSYNEQF
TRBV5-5 ASSFRWDSTNYGYT
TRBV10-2 ASSELQGYNSPLH
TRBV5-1 ASIGGRGNNEQF
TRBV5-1 ASSRPGGTEAF
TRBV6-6 ASTPGVDRTEAF
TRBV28 ASSPETDYEQY